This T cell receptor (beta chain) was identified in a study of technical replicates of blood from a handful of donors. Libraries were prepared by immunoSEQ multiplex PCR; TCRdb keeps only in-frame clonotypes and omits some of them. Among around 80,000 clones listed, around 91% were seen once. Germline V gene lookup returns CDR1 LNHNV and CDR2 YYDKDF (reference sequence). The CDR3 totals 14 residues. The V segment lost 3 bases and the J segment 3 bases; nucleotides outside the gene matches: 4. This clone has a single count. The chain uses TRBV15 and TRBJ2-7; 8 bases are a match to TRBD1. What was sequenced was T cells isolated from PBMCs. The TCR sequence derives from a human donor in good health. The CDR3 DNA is TGTGCCACCAGCAGTCCTGACAGGGGCTACGAGCAGTACTTC. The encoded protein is CATSSPDRGYEQYF.